Listed here are 25 T cell receptor beta chains from one sample, sequenced in a study of cytomegalovirus exposure and HLA in healthy donors. TCRdb keeps only in-frame clones here, not all; method: immunoSEQ multiplex PCR. The sample gives about 200,000 clones, roughly 81% of which show up once; around 1.3% is in the top ten. What was sequenced was PBMCs. These TCRs come from a woman in her 30s in good health and CMV-seronegative.

The count of this clone is one. V usage is TRBV7-9 and J usage is TRBJ1-2; D not resolved. This CDR3 is built from 13 residues. Germline CDR1 reads SEHNR; CDR2 reads FQNEAQ (reference sequence). Trimming took 5 bases from V and 4 from J, leaving 11 bases between them. The CDR3 sequence is CASSPTEPYGYTF. The CDR3 DNA is TGTGCCAGCAGCCCTACAGAGCCCTATGGCTACACCTTC.

In regard to this clone: The sample has other DNA sequences that encode this CDR3 too. The chain couples TRBV29-1 to TRBJ1-5; TRBD1 matches at 8 bases. Germline values: CDR1 SQVTM, CDR2 ANQGSEA. Losses at the gene ends were 4 bases for V and 4 bases for J; bases not matched to a gene: 6. The CDR3 sequence is 14 residues long. The CDR3 reads CSVAGQGGNQPQHF. Written as DNA, the CDR3 is TGCAGCGTTGCCGGACAGGGTGGGAATCAGCCCCAGCATTTT.

The chain couples TRBV5-1 to TRBJ2-3, with D tentatively TRBD1 (5 bases). This CDR3 has 13 residues. Germline loops: CDR1 SGHRS, CDR2 YFSETQ. V was trimmed by 2 bases and J by 6 bases, leaving 10 bases between them. The CDR3 loop reads CASSLRGPDTQYF. The CDR3 nucleotides are TGCGCCAGCAGCTTAAGGGGTCCGGATACGCAGTATTTT.

The gene calls are TRBV18 and TRBJ2-7; 10 nucleotides agree with TRBD2. CDR3 length equals 13 residues. Germline V lookup: CDR1 KGHSH, CDR2 LQKENI. With 3 bases clipped from V and 7 bases from J, the junction kept 3 bases outside the gene matches. The CDR3 DNA is TGTGCCAGCTCACCGAATAGCGGGAGGGAGCAGTACTTC. Protein product: CASSPNSGREQYF.

In DNA form, the CDR3 reads TGCGCCAGCAGCACCACAGGGGACCCTCTATTGGGCGAGCAGTACTTC. As protein: CASSTTGDPLLGEQYF. The chain links TRBV5-1 to TRBJ2-7; 7 positions agree with TRBD1. Trimming took 4 bases from V and 6 from J; bases not matched to a gene: 16. CDR1 SGHRS and CDR2 YFSETQ come from the germline V gene. CDR3 length equals 16 residues.

This clone was detected only a few times. The rearrangement links TRBV6-5 to TRBJ1-6; D gene uncertain. Germline CDR1 and CDR2: MNHEY and SVGAGI. The CDR3 runs to 15 residues. Trimming shortened V by 0 bases and J by 9 bases, and 12 bases separated the two germline ends. As DNA, the CDR3 is TGTGCCAGCAGTTACTCGCCCGAACGGGGTTCACCCCTCCACTTT. This sequence encodes CASSYSPERGSPLHF.

The J gene is TRBJ1-1, the V gene TRBV19; D uncertain. This CDR3 has 15 amino acids. V was shortened by 0 bases and J by 1 base, with 9 bases between the two germline ends. CDR1 is LNHDA, CDR2 SQIVND, per germline (reference sequence). The CDR3 DNA follows: TGTGCCAGTAGTATAGATCGACGACAGAACACTGAAGCTTTCTTT. As protein: CASSIDRRQNTEAFF.

V is TRBV19 and J is TRBJ2-3; 8 bases line up with TRBD1. Germline V gene lookup returns CDR1 LNHDA and CDR2 SQIVND (reference sequence). The CDR3 extends over 15 amino acids. The V gene end was trimmed by 4 bases and the J gene end by 2 bases; junction bases not matched to a gene: 5. In DNA form, the CDR3 reads TGTGCCAGTAGTAGGGCAGGGGGCATCACAGATACGCAGTATTTT. Residues: CASSRAGGITDTQYF.

The gene calls are TRBV19 and TRBJ2-5, with D possibly being TRBD1 (6 bases). The CDR3 spans 12 residues. CDR1 is LNHDA and CDR2 is SQIVND in the germline V gene (reference sequence). Trimming took off 1 base at V and 14 bases at J, with 14 bases between the two ends. The CDR3: CASSIVNRAPYF. The DNA of the CDR3 is TGTGCCAGTAGTATAGTAAACAGGGCCCCTTACTTC.

The chain uses TRBV4-1 and TRBJ2-2; D uncertain. There are 14 residues in the CDR3. Germline CDR1 reads MGHRA; CDR2 reads YSYEKL. V was shortened by 0 bases and J by 4 bases, with 6 bases between the two germline ends. This chain's CDR3 is CASSQDGFTGELFF. The CDR3 DNA reads as TGCGCCAGCAGCCAAGACGGTTTCACCGGGGAGCTGTTTTTT.

The J gene is TRBJ1-2, the V gene TRBV27, with no clear D. This CDR3 comprises 12 residues. The V and J ends lost 2 bases and 4 bases respectively, with 5 bases between them. CDR1 is MNHEY and CDR2 is SMNVEV in the germline V gene (reference sequence). The CDR3 DNA follows: TGTGCCAGCAGTTTACCGGGCTATGGCTACACCTTC. Its translation: CASSLPGYGYTF.

V is TRBV28 and J is TRBJ1-2; TRBD1 matches at 8 bases. CDR1 MDHEN and CDR2 SYDVKM come from the germline V gene. The CDR3 consists of 15 residues. Germline trimming cut 6 bases from V and 8 bases from J; bases unmatched to any gene: 14. CDR3 in DNA: TGTGCCAGCAGGCATTACCCGGACAGGGTCGGCGGCTACACCTTC. Translating gives CASRHYPDRVGGYTF.

V gene TRBV6-1 combines with J gene TRBJ2-1; maybe TRBD1 (5 bases). The V gene lost 6 bases and the J gene lost 1 base, with 13 bases spanning the gap. Looked up from germline, CDR1 is MNHNS and CDR2 is SASEGT. CDR3 length: 15 amino acids. The CDR3 nucleotides read TGTGCCAGCAGGGGGCCGTTCCCTTCCTACAATGAGCAGTTCTTC. Protein: CASRGPFPSYNEQFF.

This chain uses TRBV5-1 with TRBJ1-1; D remains unclear. Trimming removed 0 bases at V and 4 bases at J, with 7 bases between. The CDR3 has 13 amino acids. Germline values: CDR1 SGHRS, CDR2 YFSETQ. The CDR3 nucleotides read TGCGCCAGCAGCTTGGCACTTATCACTGAAGCTTTCTTT. Protein: CASSLALITEAFF.

The V call is TRBV13, the J call TRBJ2-1, with TRBD2 matching 8 bases. Germline V lookup: CDR1 PRHDT, CDR2 FYEKMQ (reference sequence). CDR3 size: 17 residues. V trimming: 3 bases; J trimming: 6 bases; junction bases outside the gene matches: 13. In nucleotides, the CDR3 is TGTGCCAGCAGCTTGGGCGGGGTGAGGCTAGCGGGCAATGAGCAGTTCTTC. Translating it yields CASSLGGVRLAGNEQFF.

This clone was detected a few times. The chain combines TRBV5-4 with TRBJ1-2, with D unclear. The V end was cut by 0 bases, the J end by 7 bases, with 13 bases between. Germline V gives CDR1 SGHNT, CDR2 YYREEE (reference sequence). This CDR3 has 14 amino acids. The chain's CDR3 is CASSLERGSGGYTF. The CDR3 DNA is TGTGCCAGCAGCTTGGAACGGGGATCAGGTGGCTACACCTTC.

This clone was counted once. The V and J genes are TRBV11-3 and TRBJ2-3; weak D call: TRBD2 (5 bases). CDR1 is SGHNT, CDR2 YENEEA, per germline. This CDR3 comprises 13 residues. The ends were cut back, 2 bases at V and 14 bases at J, with 17 bases in the middle. The CDR3 here is CASSLTGSSTSYF. Here the CDR3 DNA reads TGTGCCAGCAGCTTAACGGGATCGTCGACTTCGTATTTT.

The chain is built from TRBV7-9 and TRBJ2-7, with TRBD2 matching over 8 bases. This CDR3 spans 14 amino acids. V was clipped by 5 bases and J by 5 bases; unmatched bases: 8. Looked up from germline, CDR1 is SEHNR and CDR2 is FQNEAQ (reference sequence). The CDR3 nucleotides read TGTGCCAGCAGCCGAACGGGGGGGTACAACGAGCAGTACTTC. It codes for CASSRTGGYNEQYF.

The rearrangement uses TRBV6-5 and TRBJ2-1; D unclear. Trimming removed 5 bases at V and 7 bases at J, with 6 bases between. CDR3 length equals 11 residues. Per germline, CDR1 MNHEY and CDR2 SVGAGI. The CDR3 DNA reads as TGTGCCAGCAGTCGTACTAATGAGCAGTTCTTC. Its protein product is CASSRTNEQFF.

V gene TRBV30 combines with J gene TRBJ2-2, with unresolved D. The germline V and J ends were trimmed by 2 bases and 6 bases, with 13 bases remaining between them. CDR1 GTSNPN and CDR2 SVGIG come from the germline V gene (reference sequence). There are 14 residues in the CDR3. The DNA of the CDR3 is TGTGCCTGGAGTCCCCTACTCGGTGCCGGGGAGCTGTTTTTT. It is translated as CAWSPLLGAGELFF. The whole variable domain, filled in from reference TRBV30 and TRBJ2-2, reads SQTIHQWPATLVQPVGSPLSLECTVEGTSNPNLYWYRQAAGRGLQLLFYSVGIGQISSEVPQNLSASRPQDRQFILSSKKLLLSDSGFYLCAWSPLLGAGELFFGEGSRLTVL.

The rearrangement links TRBV6-5 to TRBJ1-1; tentatively, D is TRBD1 (6 bases). The CDR3 totals 12 residues. From germline, CDR1 is MNHEY and CDR2 SVGAGI. Deletions cut 11 bases from V and 4 bases from J, with 14 bases between. The CDR3 loop reads CASTGSGTEAFF. The CDR3 nucleotides are TGTGCCTCCACAGGGTCAGGCACTGAAGCTTTCTTT.

This clone was observed once. The J gene is TRBJ2-7, the V gene TRBV7-6; 9 bases line up with TRBD2. The CDR3 length is 16 residues. CDR1 and CDR2 (germline): SGHVS, FNYEAQ. V shed 4 bases and J 1 base; nucleotides not matched to a gene: 8. The CDR3 loop reads CASSWVWTSDSYEQYF. The CDR3 DNA is TGTGCCAGCAGCTGGGTATGGACTAGCGATTCCTACGAGCAGTACTTC. The full variable domain, with the rest looked up from reference TRBV7-6 and TRBJ2-7, is GAGVSQSPRYKVTKRGQDVALRCDPISGHVSLYWYRQALGQGPEFLTYFNYEAQQDKSGLPNDRFSAERPEGSISTLTIQRTEQRDSAMYRCASSWVWTSDSYEQYFGPGTRLTVT.

The genes are TRBV20-1 and TRBJ2-4; D not resolved. There are 11 residues in the CDR3. Trimming shortened V by 4 bases and J by 4 bases, and 5 bases separated the two germline ends. Germline CDR1 reads DFQATT; CDR2 reads SNEGSKA (reference sequence). The CDR3 DNA is TGCAGTGCTACCCAAAAAAACATTCAGTACTTC. It codes for CSATQKNIQYF.

The gene calls are TRBV19 and TRBJ1-4, with TRBD1 as a possible D gene (5 bases). The CDR3 spans 17 residues. Germline-derived CDR1 and CDR2 are LNHDA and SQIVND (reference sequence). The V and J ends lost 4 bases and 1 base respectively, with 16 bases between them. CDR3 loop: CASSNRVRVVTNEKLFF. The CDR3 DNA reads TGTGCCAGTAGTAATCGGGTCAGGGTAGTAACTAATGAAAAACTGTTTTTT.

This clone has just one count. CDR3: CASSPRGQMGTYGYTF. For the CDR3, the DNA is TGTGCCAGCTCACCGCGCGGACAGATGGGGACCTATGGCTACACCTTC. This chain uses TRBV18 with TRBJ1-2; D possibly corresponds to TRBD1 (6 bases). V shed 3 bases and J shed 4 bases, with 18 bases lying between them. Germline CDR1 is KGHSH and CDR2 is LQKENI. There are 16 residues in the CDR3.